The 8 T cell receptor beta chains presented below share a single source sample, sequenced in a study of shared clonotypes between healthy human individuals. Terminally differentiated effector memory CD45RA+ cells were excluded from the naive CD8 cells, which were CD45RO-negative and positively selected for CCR7. Produced via immunoSEQ multiplex PCR; TCRdb's table is partial and in-frame only. The profile shows 2 million to 2.5 million clones, approximately 94% of them singletons. Sequencing was performed on naive CD8+ T cells sorted from blood. The receptors derive from a man younger than 35 in good health.

V and J are TRBV5-6 and TRBJ1-5; no clear D gene. Germline V gene sequence: CDR1 SGHDT, CDR2 YYEEEE. The CDR3 runs to 14 residues. V lost 3 bases and J 2 bases, leaving 9 bases between the germline ends. The CDR3 sequence is CASSSGAGNQPQHF. CDR3 DNA: TGTGCCAGCAGCTCCGGAGCTGGCAATCAGCCCCAGCATTTT.

The rearrangement links TRBV7-3 to TRBJ2-1; tentatively, D is TRBD2 (7 bases). Germline assignment: CDR1 SGHTA and CDR2 FQGTGA. V shed 0 bases and J shed 2 bases, with 17 bases lying between them. This CDR3 region has 18 residues. The CDR3 DNA is TGTGCCAGCAGCTTAACTTGGTTCGAGGGGGGGACCTACAATGAGCAGTTCTTC. Translating it yields CASSLTWFEGGTYNEQFF.

This chain uses TRBV28 with TRBJ2-2; possible D gene TRBD1, 5 bases. CDR1 is MDHEN and CDR2 is SYDVKM in the germline V gene. V was shortened by 5 bases and J by 0 bases, with 16 bases between the two germline ends. The CDR3 totals 17 residues. The CDR3 nucleotides are TGTGCCAGCAGTCGACAGCGCTCCTTTCCGAACACCGGGGAGCTGTTTTTT. This codes for CASSRQRSFPNTGELFF. Full variable domain (outside the CDR3, taken from reference TRBV28 and TRBJ2-2): DVKVTQSSRYLVKRTGEKVFLECVQDMDHENMFWYRQDPGLGLRLIYFSYDVKMKEKGDIPEGYSVSREKKERFSLILESASTNQTSMYLCASSRQRSFPNTGELFFGEGSRLTVL.

The V and J genes are TRBV7-9 and TRBJ2-5, with TRBD2 identical over 12 bases. V was pared by 6 bases and J by 3 bases, with 8 bases of the junction left unmatched. The CDR3 is made up of 16 amino acids. Germline CDR1 reads SEHNR; CDR2 reads FQNEAQ (reference sequence). The CDR3 coding sequence is TGTGCCAGCAGTTCCGGACTAGCGGGGAACAAAGAGACCCAGTACTTC. Translating it yields CASSSGLAGNKETQYF.

The CDR3 DNA follows: TGTGCCAGCAGCCCAATGAGCACAGATACGCAGTATTTT. Translation gives CASSPMSTDTQYF. This chain links TRBV27 with TRBJ2-3; no reliable D call. There are 13 residues in the CDR3. V lost 6 bases and J 0 bases, leaving 7 bases between the germline ends. Looked up from germline, CDR1 is MNHEY and CDR2 is SMNVEV (reference sequence).

The chain combines TRBV27 with TRBJ2-1; D may be TRBD1 or TRBD2 (5 bases each). Per the germline V gene, CDR1 is MNHEY and CDR2 is SMNVEV (reference sequence). Trimming took off 0 bases at V and 4 bases at J, with 16 bases between the two ends. This CDR3 has 17 residues. Here the CDR3 reads CASSLSRPGTLYNEQFF. The CDR3 DNA reads as TGTGCCAGCAGTTTATCACGTCCGGGGACCCTTTACAATGAGCAGTTCTTC.

V usage is TRBV4-2 and J usage is TRBJ1-2; D is unresolved. Germline V gene sequence: CDR1 LGHNA, CDR2 YNFKEQ. Trimming left V 0 bases short and J 4 bases short, with 12 bases between. The CDR3 has 15 residues. The CDR3 DNA is TGTGCCAGCAGCCAAGAACTGGACCCGCCCTATGGCTACACCTTC. Protein product: CASSQELDPPYGYTF.

The chain links TRBV4-2 to TRBJ2-3; D possibly corresponds to TRBD1 (6 bases). V lost 4 bases to trimming and J lost 0 bases, with 14 bases between them. CDR1 LGHNA and CDR2 YNFKEQ come from the germline V gene. The CDR3 consists of 16 residues. The CDR3: CASSPQGAPSTDTQYF. For the CDR3, the DNA is TGTGCCAGCAGCCCACAGGGAGCCCCTAGCACAGATACGCAGTATTTT.